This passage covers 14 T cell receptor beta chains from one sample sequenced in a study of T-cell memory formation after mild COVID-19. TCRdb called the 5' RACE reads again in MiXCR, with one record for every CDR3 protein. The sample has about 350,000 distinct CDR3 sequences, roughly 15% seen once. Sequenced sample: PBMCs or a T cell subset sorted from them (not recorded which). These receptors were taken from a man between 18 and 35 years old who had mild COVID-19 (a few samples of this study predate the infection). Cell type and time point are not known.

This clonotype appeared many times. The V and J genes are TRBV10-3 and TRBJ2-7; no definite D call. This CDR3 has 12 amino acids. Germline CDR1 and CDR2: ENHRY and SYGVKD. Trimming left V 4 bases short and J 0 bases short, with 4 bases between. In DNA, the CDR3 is TGTGCCATCAGTGCGGGCTCCTACGAGCAGTACTTC. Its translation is CAISAGSYEQYF.

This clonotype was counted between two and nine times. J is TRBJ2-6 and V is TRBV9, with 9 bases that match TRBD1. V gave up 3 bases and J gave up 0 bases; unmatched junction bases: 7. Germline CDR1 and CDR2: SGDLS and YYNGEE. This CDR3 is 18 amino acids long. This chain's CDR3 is CASSARDRVYSGANVLTF. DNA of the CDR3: TGTGCCAGCAGCGCCCGGGACAGGGTATACTCTGGGGCCAACGTCCTGACTTTC.

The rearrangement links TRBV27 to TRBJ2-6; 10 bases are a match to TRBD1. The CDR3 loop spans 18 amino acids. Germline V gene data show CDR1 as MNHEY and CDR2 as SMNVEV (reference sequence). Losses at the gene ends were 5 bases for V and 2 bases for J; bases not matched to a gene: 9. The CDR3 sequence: CASSLRGTGATGANVLTF. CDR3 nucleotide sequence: TGTGCCAGCAGTCTAAGAGGGACAGGGGCAACTGGGGCCAACGTCCTGACTTTC.

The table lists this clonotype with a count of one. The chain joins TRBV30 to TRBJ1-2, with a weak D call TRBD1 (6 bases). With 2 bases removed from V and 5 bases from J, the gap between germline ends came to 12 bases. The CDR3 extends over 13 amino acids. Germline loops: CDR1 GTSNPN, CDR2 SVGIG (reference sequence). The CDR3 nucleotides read TGTGCCTGGAGTCCCGTGACAGGATATGGCTACACCTTC. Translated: CAWSPVTGYGYTF. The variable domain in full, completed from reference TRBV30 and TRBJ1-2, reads SQTIHQWPATLVQPVGSPLSLECTVEGTSNPNLYWYRQAAGRGLQLLFYSVGIGQISSEVPQNLSASRPQDRQFILSSKKLLLSDSGFYLCAWSPVTGYGYTFGSGTRLTVV.

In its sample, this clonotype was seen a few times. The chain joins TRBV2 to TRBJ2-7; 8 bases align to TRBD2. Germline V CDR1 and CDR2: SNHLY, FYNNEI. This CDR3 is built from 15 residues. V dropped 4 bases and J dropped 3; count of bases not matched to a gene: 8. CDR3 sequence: CASSGQGAGVYEQYV. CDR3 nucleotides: TGTGCCAGCAGTGGCCAAGGAGCGGGGGTCTACGAGCAGTACGTC.

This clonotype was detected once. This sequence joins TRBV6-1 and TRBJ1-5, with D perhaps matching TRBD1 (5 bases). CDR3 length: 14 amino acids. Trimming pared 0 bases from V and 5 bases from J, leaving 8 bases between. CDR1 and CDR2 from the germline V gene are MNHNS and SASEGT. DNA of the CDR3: TGTGCCAGCAGTGAAGCGACAGATTATCAGCCCCAGCATTTT. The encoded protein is CASSEATDYQPQHF.

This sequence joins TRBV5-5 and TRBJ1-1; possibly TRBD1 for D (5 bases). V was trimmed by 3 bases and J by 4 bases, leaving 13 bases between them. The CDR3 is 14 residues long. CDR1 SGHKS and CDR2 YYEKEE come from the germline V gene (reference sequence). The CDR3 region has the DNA TGTGCCAGCAGCTGGCAGGGAGATGGCACTGAAGCTTTCTTT. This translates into CASSWQGDGTEAFF.

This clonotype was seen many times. The chain's CDR3 is CASKPDRGQYNEQFF. The CDR3 bases are TGTGCCAGCAAACCCGACAGGGGGCAGTACAATGAGCAGTTCTTC. The chain has TRBV6-5 and TRBJ2-1; 10 positions match TRBD1. J lost 4 bases, V lost 7 bases, and 7 bases had no gene match. The CDR3 contains 15 residues. Per germline, CDR1 MNHEY and CDR2 SVGAGI.

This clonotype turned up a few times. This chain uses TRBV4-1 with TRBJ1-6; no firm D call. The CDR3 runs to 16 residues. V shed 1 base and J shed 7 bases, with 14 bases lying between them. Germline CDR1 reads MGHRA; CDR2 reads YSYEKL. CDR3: CASSQGVPLTNSPLHF. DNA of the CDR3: TGCGCCAGCAGCCAAGGCGTACCCTTGACGAATTCACCCCTCCACTTT.

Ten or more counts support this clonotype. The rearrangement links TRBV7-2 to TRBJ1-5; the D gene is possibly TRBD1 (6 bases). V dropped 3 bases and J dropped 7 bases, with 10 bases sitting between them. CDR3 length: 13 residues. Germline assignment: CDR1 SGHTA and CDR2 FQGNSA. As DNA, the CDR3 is TGTGCCAGCAGCTTTGGGGGCGCGCAGCCCCAGCATTTT. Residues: CASSFGGAQPQHF.

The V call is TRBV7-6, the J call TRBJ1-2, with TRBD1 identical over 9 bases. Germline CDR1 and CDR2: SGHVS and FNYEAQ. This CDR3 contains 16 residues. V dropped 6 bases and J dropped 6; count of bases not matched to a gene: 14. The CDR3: CASRFNPRTGDHGYTF. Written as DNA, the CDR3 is TGTGCCAGCAGGTTCAATCCCAGGACAGGGGATCATGGCTACACCTTC.

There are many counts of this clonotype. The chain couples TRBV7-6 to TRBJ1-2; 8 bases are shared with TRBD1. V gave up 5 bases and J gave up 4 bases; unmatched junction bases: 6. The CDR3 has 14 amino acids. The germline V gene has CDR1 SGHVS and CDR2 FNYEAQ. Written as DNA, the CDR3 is TGTGCCAGCAGCCCAGCAGGGGGCGGCTATGGCTACACCTTC. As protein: CASSPAGGGYGYTF.

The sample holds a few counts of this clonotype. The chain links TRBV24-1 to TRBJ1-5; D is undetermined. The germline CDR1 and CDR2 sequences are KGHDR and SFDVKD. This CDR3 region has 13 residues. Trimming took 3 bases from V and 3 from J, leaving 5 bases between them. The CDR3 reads CATSDDNNQPQHF. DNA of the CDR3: TGTGCCACCAGTGATGATAACAATCAGCCCCAGCATTTT.

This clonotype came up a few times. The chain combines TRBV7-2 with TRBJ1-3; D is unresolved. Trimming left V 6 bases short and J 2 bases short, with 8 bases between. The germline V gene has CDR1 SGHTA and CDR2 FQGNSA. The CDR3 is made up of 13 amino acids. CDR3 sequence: CASRGGPGNTIYF. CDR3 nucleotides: TGTGCCAGCAGAGGCGGTCCTGGAAACACCATATATTTT.